At least ten counts were recorded for the clone carrying this T cell receptor beta chain. The TCR beta CDR3 regions underwent amplification using RNA transcripts as the source. The HTBI primer set was used in a first-round RT-PCR of the TCR CDR3. A single record per CDR3 protein comes from TCRdb applying MiXCR to the multiplex PCR reads. The data hold around 430,000 distinct CDR3 sequences, with just under 15% observed a single time. These data belong to a study of T cells in Graves' hyperthyroidism and ophthalmopathy. Germline V CDR1 and CDR2: SEHNR, FQNEAQ (reference sequence). The CDR3 runs 12 residues. V was clipped by 5 bases and J by 4 bases, with 9 bases between them. Among the patients, aged 18 to 65, hyperthyroidism was newly diagnosed and had lasted under 2 months.

The material sequenced was blood. The V and J genes are TRBV7-9 and TRBJ2-7; perhaps TRBD1 as D (5 bases). The sequence was collected from a woman in her twenties or thirties with Graves' hyperthyroidism. The CDR3 nucleotides read TGTGCCAGCAGCCGAGCAGGGTACGAGCAGTACTTC. Translated: CASSRAGYEQYF.